These 12 T cell receptor beta chains originate from one sample sequenced in a study of T cell responses to AZD1222 COVID-19 vaccine. Only in-frame clones appear in the TCRdb table, and some are missing; sequencing was by immunoSEQ multiplex PCR. The sample has approximately 150,000 clones; around 93% are singletons. Sequencing was performed on peripheral blood, taken on day 0 of AZD1222 vaccination. The receptors shown here come from an adult in good health.

This chain links TRBV10-1 with TRBJ2-2; weak D call: TRBD1 (5 bases). The CDR3 runs 14 residues. Germline loops: CDR1 WNHNN, CDR2 SYGVQD (reference sequence). V gave up 6 bases and J gave up 1 base, with 9 bases separating them. DNA of the CDR3: TGCGCCAGCAGCCTCGGACAGAACACCGGGGAGCTGTTTTTT. Its protein is CASSLGQNTGELFF.

The V call is TRBV11-2, the J call TRBJ1-5; weak D call: TRBD1 (5 bases). The CDR3 length is 15 residues. Between the trimmed V and J ends, which lost 0 bases and 5 bases, there was a span of 11 bases. Germline-derived CDR1 and CDR2 are SGHAT and FQNNGV. The CDR3: CASSLDRGGYQPQHF. In nucleotides, the CDR3 is TGTGCCAGCAGCTTAGATCGGGGGGGATATCAGCCCCAGCATTTT.

The gene calls are TRBV2 and TRBJ1-1, with D hard to call. Germline values: CDR1 SNHLY, CDR2 FYNNEI. Trimming left V 1 base short and J 0 bases short, with 3 bases between. This CDR3 has 13 amino acids. CDR3 bases: TGTGCCAGCAGTGAAGAAGTGAACACTGAAGCTTTCTTT. Residues: CASSEEVNTEAFF. Full variable domain (rest looked up from reference TRBV2 and TRBJ1-1): EPEVTQTPSHQVTQMGQEVILRCVPISNHLYFYWYRQILGQKVEFLVSFYNNEISEKSEIFDDQFSVERPDGSNFTLKIRSTKLEDSAMYFCASSEEVNTEAFFGQGTRLTVV.

The genes are TRBV3-1 (or the pseudogene TRBV3-2) and TRBJ1-1; D may be TRBD1 (5 bases). V lost 6 bases and J 3 bases, leaving 14 bases between the germline ends. The V gene's germline CDR1 is LGHDT and CDR2 YNNKEL (reference sequence). The CDR3 extends over 14 amino acids. CDR3 DNA: TGTGCCAGCAGGAGGGGCAGGACCGACACTGAAGCTTTCTTT. Protein sequence: CASRRGRTDTEAFF.

This CDR3 is CASSGELVVYEQYF. The CDR3 DNA sequence: TGTGCCAGCAGTGGGGAACTAGTAGTCTACGAGCAGTACTTC. The chain links TRBV28 to TRBJ2-7; D perhaps matches TRBD2 (5 bases). Between the trimmed V and J ends, which lost 5 bases and 3 bases, there was a span of 14 bases. In germline, CDR1 is MDHEN, CDR2 SYDVKM. This CDR3 spans 14 amino acids.

The CDR3 DNA is TGCGCCAGCAGCCAAGCCACCGGACTCCTTTACGAGCAGTACTTC. Encoded protein: CASSQATGLLYEQYF. The J gene is TRBJ2-7, the V gene TRBV4-1; tentatively, D is TRBD2 (5 bases). The CDR3 is 15 residues long. The V end was cut by 1 base, the J end by 4 bases, with 14 bases between. From germline, CDR1 is MGHRA and CDR2 YSYEKL.

This sequence joins TRBV2 and TRBJ2-7, with unresolved D. Germline V gene sequence: CDR1 SNHLY, CDR2 FYNNEI. The CDR3 length is 13 residues. The V end was cut by 3 bases, the J end by 5 bases, with 11 bases between. The CDR3 DNA sequence: TGTGCCAGCAGTGAGGGCAGGAACCACGAGCAGTACTTC. Its translation: CASSEGRNHEQYF.

The chain joins TRBV19 to TRBJ1-2; TRBD1 matches 9 bases. The trim removed 10 bases at V and 8 bases at J, leaving 11 bases unmatched. The length of the CDR3 is 13 residues. Germline V CDR1 and CDR2: LNHDA, SQIVND (reference sequence). CDR3 residues: CATGQGVWYGYTF. CDR3 nucleotide sequence: TGTGCCACGGGACAGGGTGTTTGGTACGGCTACACCTTC.

This clone has a single count. The V gene is TRBV7-8, the J gene TRBJ2-7; TRBD1 might be the D (5 bases). The CDR3 is 13 residues long. V was pared by 0 bases and J by 7 bases, with 10 bases between. Germline loops: CDR1 SGHVS, CDR2 FQNEAQ. DNA for the CDR3: TGTGCCAGCAGCTTAGCGGGGCCCGGGGAGCAGTACTTC. Translating gives CASSLAGPGEQYF.

This sequence joins TRBV11-2 and TRBJ1-4, with 10 bases identical to TRBD1. Germline CDR1 SGHAT, CDR2 FQNNGV. The V and J ends lost 5 bases and 8 bases, in that order; junction bases with no gene match: 8. The length of the CDR3 is 15 residues. In DNA form, the CDR3 reads TGTGCCAGCAGCCGGGGACAGGGGATGGAAGAAAAACTGTTTTTT. Protein sequence: CASSRGQGMEEKLFF. Full variable domain (outside the CDR3, taken from reference TRBV11-2 and TRBJ1-4): EAGVAQSPRYKIIEKRQSVAFWCNPISGHATLYWYQQILGQGPKLLIQFQNNGVVDDSQLPKDRFSAERLKGVDSTLKIQPAKLEDSAVYLCASSRGQGMEEKLFFGSGTQLSVL.

The CDR3 here is CASSLGRTGGNEQYF. CDR3 DNA sequence: TGTGCCAGCAGCTTAGGCCGGACAGGGGGTAACGAGCAGTACTTC. The chain is built from TRBV11-3 and TRBJ2-7; 10 nucleotides line up with TRBD1. The germline gives CDR1 SGHNT, CDR2 YENEEA. The CDR3 sequence is 15 residues long. With 1 base clipped from V and 5 bases from J, the junction kept 5 bases outside the gene matches.

The chain employs TRBV11-2 and TRBJ2-3; D call uncertain. CDR1 and CDR2 (germline): SGHAT, FQNNGV. The CDR3 loop spans 14 amino acids. Trimming took off 5 bases at V and 0 bases at J, with 9 bases between the two ends. The CDR3 DNA follows: TGTGCCAGCAGCGTTCAGGACAGCACAGATACGCAGTATTTT. Its protein product is CASSVQDSTDTQYF.